The clone carrying this TCR beta chain was seen only a few times. What it binds is not known. This specimen comes from a study of T-cell memory formation after mild COVID-19. General observations from the study: Mainly CM and EM harbored the contracting CD4+ clones; mainly EMRA harbored the CD8+ ones.

TCRdb used MiXCR to reprocess the 5' RACE reads, holding one entry per CDR3 protein. In the table there are 110,000 to 150,000 distinct CDR3 sequences, around 15% of which are singletons. This sequence originates from an adult woman who had mild COVID-19 (a few samples of this study predate the infection). Cell type and time point are not known. Sequenced: PBMCs or a T cell subset sorted from them (not recorded which).

The CDR3, as DNA: TGCGCCAGCAGCTTTCAGGGAACAAACACCGGGGAGCTGTTTTTT. It is translated as CASSFQGTNTGELFF. V usage is TRBV5-1 and J usage is TRBJ2-2, with D maybe TRBD1 (5 bases). The germline V gene has CDR1 SGHRS and CDR2 YFSETQ. Trimming removed 2 bases from V and 2 bases from J, with 10 bases in between. The CDR3 covers 15 residues.